Included here is one TCR beta chain sequence, with context. This entry comes from a study of Ad26.COV2.S vaccination and SARS-CoV-2 variants. For the study at large: Doses of Ad26.COV2.S were injected into muscle once or twice, 56 days apart.

Per germline, CDR1 SGHRS and CDR2 YFSETQ. CDR3 length equals 16 residues. Trimming took off 0 bases at V and 1 base at J, with 14 bases between the two ends. Treatment given: 15 to 20 received Ad26.COV2.S at low or high dose, single or two shots; several received placebo; per-sample allocation not given. The study sampled participants on day 63 after the first vaccine or placebo injection. The repertoire was sequenced with immunoSEQ multiplex PCR; TCRdb's copy has only in-frame clones and lacks some. Among over 400,000 clones, about nine tenths were seen once, and the ten largest hold under 4.5%. Sequenced here: peripheral blood, sampled in a trial of Ad26.COV2.S vaccine versus placebo. The receptor's source is a person between 18 and 65 years old who received the Ad26.COV2.S COVID-19 vaccine or a placebo. This rearrangement joins TRBV5-1 to TRBJ2-7; D is possibly TRBD2 (6 bases). The CDR3 spells CASSLGYGTSSYEQYF. The CDR3 DNA follows: TGCGCCAGCAGCTTGGGGTATGGGACTTCTTCCTACGAGCAGTACTTC. Complete variable domain (other parts from reference TRBV5-1 and TRBJ2-7): KAGVTQTPRYLIKTRGQQVTLSCSPISGHRSVSWYQQTPGQGLQFLFEYFSETQRNKGNFPGRFSGRQFSNSRSEMNVSTLELGDSALYLCASSLGYGTSSYEQYFGPGTRLTVT.